One T cell receptor (beta chain) is described in this entry. This sample was included in a study of CD4+ T cells in melanoma. The germline V and J ends were trimmed by 6 bases and 1 base, with 18 bases remaining between them. This CDR3 region has 16 residues. Germline V gene sequence: CDR1 LNHDA, CDR2 SQIVND (reference sequence). Produced via immunoSEQ multiplex PCR; TCRdb's table is partial and in-frame only. The sample contains around 130,000 clones, over 90% of which appear only once. This TCR was recovered from a human donor with melanoma. The chain has TRBV19 and TRBJ1-1, with D possibly being TRBD1 (5 bases). The CDR3 loop is CASRGGALGTNTEAFF. The CDR3 DNA reads TGTGCCAGTAGAGGTGGGGCCTTAGGTACGAACACTGAAGCTTTCTTT. The full variable domain, rest sourced from reference TRBV19 and TRBJ1-1, is DGGITQSPKYLFRKEGQNVTLSCEQNLNHDAMYWYRQDPGQGLRLIYYSQIVNDFQKGDIAEGYSVSREKKESFPLTVTSAQKNPTAFYLCASRGGALGTNTEAFFGQGTRLTVV.